Presented here are 8 T cell receptor beta chains from one specimen sequenced in a study of Ad26.COV2.S vaccination and SARS-CoV-2 variants. Stated treatment: around 19 received Ad26.COV2.S at low or high dose, single or two shots; roughly five received placebo; per-sample allocation not given. Sampling happened 63 days after the first vaccine or placebo injection. The data were produced by immunoSEQ multiplex PCR, yet TCRdb's version contains in-frame clones alone and is incomplete. The sample lists 450,000 to 550,000 clones, 85% to 90% occurring once. The sequenced sample was peripheral blood, obtained in a trial of Ad26.COV2.S vaccine versus placebo. These receptors were taken from a person between 18 and 65 years old who received the Ad26.COV2.S COVID-19 vaccine or a placebo.

V and J are TRBV4-2 and TRBJ2-3, with a weak D call TRBD2 (6 bases). V was trimmed by 5 bases and J by 1 base, leaving 16 bases between them. Germline V CDR1 and CDR2: LGHNA, YNFKEQ. This CDR3 region has 16 residues. CDR3 residues: CASSYEEGTGTDTQYF. DNA of the CDR3: TGTGCCAGCAGCTATGAGGAGGGCACGGGCACAGATACGCAGTATTTT.

This chain uses TRBV28 with TRBJ2-6; D remains ambiguous. Germline V CDR1 and CDR2: MDHEN, SYDVKM. V lost 8 bases to trimming and J lost 0 bases, with 8 bases between them. This CDR3 is 14 amino acids long. DNA of the CDR3: TGTGCCAGCCGGTCCCTCTCTGGGGCCAACGTCCTGACTTTC. It specifies CASRSLSGANVLTF.

The chain combines TRBV6-2 or TRBV6-3 with TRBJ2-2; TRBD2 aligns across 10 bases. In germline, CDR1 is MNHEY, CDR2 SVGEGT. Trimming took 2 bases from V and 5 from J; bases not matched to a gene: 8. The CDR3 loop spans 17 amino acids. The DNA for the CDR3 is TGTGCCAGCAGTTACCTTAGCGGGAGGCAGAGGACCGGGGAGCTGTTTTTT. Translating gives CASSYLSGRQRTGELFF.

A single count supports this clone. V and J are TRBV7-9 and TRBJ2-1; 7 nucleotides align to TRBD2. This CDR3 spans 17 amino acids. V was clipped by 4 bases and J by 0 bases; unmatched bases: 9. Germline CDR1 and CDR2: SEHNR and FQNEAQ (reference sequence). CDR3 residues: CASSSPGLLSSYNEQFF. The CDR3 region has the DNA TGTGCCAGCAGCTCTCCGGGACTACTGAGCTCCTACAATGAGCAGTTCTTC.

The V gene is TRBV24-1, the J gene TRBJ2-5; a weak D match, TRBD2 (6 bases). Germline CDR1 and CDR2: KGHDR and SFDVKD. The CDR3 spans 16 residues. The V gene lost 4 bases and the J gene lost 4 bases, with 18 bases spanning the gap. This CDR3 reads CATSETGTYSPETQYF. DNA for the CDR3: TGTGCCACCAGTGAAACGGGGACTTATAGTCCAGAGACCCAGTACTTC.

In its sample, this clone was seen a few times. The chain has TRBV28 and TRBJ2-2; D gene ambiguous. This CDR3 has 15 residues. Germline V gene sequence: CDR1 MDHEN, CDR2 SYDVKM. V gave up 10 bases and J gave up 3 bases, with 18 bases separating them. The CDR3 DNA follows: TGTGCCACTTCGTCTCGACGCGGTGACACCGGGGAGCTGTTTTTT. This gives the protein CATSSRRGDTGELFF.

The rearrangement joins TRBV18 to TRBJ2-2, with D possibly being TRBD2 (5 bases). Germline-derived CDR1 and CDR2 are KGHSH and LQKENI. This CDR3 has 16 residues. The germline V and J ends were trimmed by 4 bases and 7 bases, with 19 bases remaining between them. The CDR3 DNA sequence: TGTGCCAGCTCACTAAGTCGGTCCGGGGAAGGCGGGGAGCTGTTTTTT. This gives the protein CASSLSRSGEGGELFF.

The V call is TRBV28, the J call TRBJ1-1; no reliable D call. Deletions cut 5 bases from V and 1 base from J, with 17 bases between. This CDR3 has 16 amino acids. Germline V gene sequence: CDR1 MDHEN, CDR2 SYDVKM. CDR3 loop: CASSPNGLGSNTEAFF. In DNA, the CDR3 is TGTGCCAGCAGTCCCAACGGACTAGGTTCGAACACTGAAGCTTTCTTT.